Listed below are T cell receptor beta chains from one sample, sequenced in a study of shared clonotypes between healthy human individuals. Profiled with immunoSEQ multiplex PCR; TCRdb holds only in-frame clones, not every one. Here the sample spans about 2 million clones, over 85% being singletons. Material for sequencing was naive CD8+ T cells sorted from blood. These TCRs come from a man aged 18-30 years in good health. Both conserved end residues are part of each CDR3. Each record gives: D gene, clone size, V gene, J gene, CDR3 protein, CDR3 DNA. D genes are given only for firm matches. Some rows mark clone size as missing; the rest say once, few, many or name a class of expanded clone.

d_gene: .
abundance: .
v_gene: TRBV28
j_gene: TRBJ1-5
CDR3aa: CASSLSWETPQPQHF
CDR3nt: TGTGCCAGCAGTTTATCCTGGGAGACCCCTCAGCCCCAGCATTTT

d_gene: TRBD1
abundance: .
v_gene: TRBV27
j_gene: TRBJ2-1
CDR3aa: CASRYRGSYNEQFF
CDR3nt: TGTGCCAGCAGATACAGGGGTTCCTACAATGAGCAGTTCTTC

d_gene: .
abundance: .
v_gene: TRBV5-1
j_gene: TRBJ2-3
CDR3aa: CASSLDGPSDTQYF
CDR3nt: TGCGCCAGCAGCTTGGATGGTCCATCGGATACGCAGTATTTT

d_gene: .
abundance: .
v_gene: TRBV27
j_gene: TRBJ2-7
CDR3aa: CASSPTTEPYEQYF
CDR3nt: TGTGCCAGCAGTCCAACGACAGAACCCTACGAGCAGTACTTC

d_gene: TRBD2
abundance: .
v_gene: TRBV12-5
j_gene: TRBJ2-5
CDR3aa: CASGLVPPTSEKETQYF
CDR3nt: TGTGCTAGTGGTTTGGTACCCCCCACTAGCGAGAAAGAGACCCAGTACTTC

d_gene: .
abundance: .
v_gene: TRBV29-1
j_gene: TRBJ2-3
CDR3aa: CSVTRTGNTDTQYF
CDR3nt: TGCAGCGTTACTAGGACGGGGAACACAGATACGCAGTATTTT

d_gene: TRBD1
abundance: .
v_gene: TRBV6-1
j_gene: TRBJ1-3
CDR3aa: CASSEGTGITGNTIYF
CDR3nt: TGTGCCAGCAGCGAAGGGACAGGGATTACTGGAAACACCATATATTTT

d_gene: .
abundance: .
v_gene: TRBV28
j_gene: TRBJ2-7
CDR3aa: CASSVTGSSYEQYF
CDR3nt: TGTGCCAGCAGTGTAACAGGGAGCTCCTACGAGCAGTACTTC

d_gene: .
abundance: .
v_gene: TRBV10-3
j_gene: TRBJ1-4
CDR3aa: CAISESRAANEKLFF
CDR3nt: TGTGCCATCAGTGAGTCCAGGGCCGCTAATGAAAAACTGTTTTTT

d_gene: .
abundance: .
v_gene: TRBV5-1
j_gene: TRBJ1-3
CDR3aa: CASSLEGDTLWDTIYF
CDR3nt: TGCGCCAGCAGCTTGGAGGGCGACACACTCTGGGACACCATATATTTT

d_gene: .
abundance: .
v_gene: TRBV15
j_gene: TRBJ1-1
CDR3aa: CATSRDFEGRDTEAFF
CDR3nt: TGTGCCACCAGCAGAGATTTCGAGGGGAGGGACACTGAAGCTTTCTTT

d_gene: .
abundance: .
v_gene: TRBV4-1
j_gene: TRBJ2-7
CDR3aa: CASSQEALVSYEQYF
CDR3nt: TGCGCCAGCAGCCAAGAGGCCCTTGTCTCCTACGAGCAGTACTTC

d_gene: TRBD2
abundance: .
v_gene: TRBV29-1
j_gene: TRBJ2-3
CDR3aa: CSADISGGADTQYF
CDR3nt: TGCAGCGCTGACATAAGCGGGGGGGCAGATACGCAGTATTTT

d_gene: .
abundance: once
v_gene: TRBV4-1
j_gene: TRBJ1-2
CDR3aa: CASSLTGYNYGYTF
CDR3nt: TGCGCCAGCAGCCTTACAGGGTATAACTATGGCTACACCTTC

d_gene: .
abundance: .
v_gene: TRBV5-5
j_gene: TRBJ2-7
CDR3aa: CASSFGQGRTYEQYF
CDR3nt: TGTGCCAGCAGCTTCGGGCAGGGAAGGACCTACGAGCAGTACTTC

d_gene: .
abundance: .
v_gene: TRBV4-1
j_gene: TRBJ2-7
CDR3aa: CASSQDGWSYEQYF
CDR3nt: TGCGCCAGCAGCCAAGATGGATGGTCCTACGAGCAGTACTTC

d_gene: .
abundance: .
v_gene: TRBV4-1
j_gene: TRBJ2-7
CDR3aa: CASSPRDESSYEQYF
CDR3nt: TGCGCCAGCAGCCCCCGGGACGAAAGCTCCTACGAGCAGTACTTC

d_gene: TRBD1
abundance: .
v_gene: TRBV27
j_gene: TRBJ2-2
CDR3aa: CASSLDRDYTGELFF
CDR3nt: TGTGCCAGCAGTCTGGACAGGGACTACACCGGGGAGCTGTTTTTT

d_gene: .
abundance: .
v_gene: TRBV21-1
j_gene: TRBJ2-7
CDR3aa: CASSESLPFYEQYF
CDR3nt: TGTGCCAGCAGTGAGAGCCTCCCCTTCTACGAGCAGTACTTC

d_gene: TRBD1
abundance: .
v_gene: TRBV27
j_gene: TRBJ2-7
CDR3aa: CASSYTRGNEQYF
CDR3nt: TGTGCCAGCAGTTACACCAGGGGGAACGAGCAGTACTTC

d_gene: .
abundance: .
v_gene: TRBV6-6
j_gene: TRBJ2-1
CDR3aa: CASSYSIAGYNEQFF
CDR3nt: TGTGCCAGCAGTTACTCGATCGCAGGTTACAATGAGCAGTTCTTC

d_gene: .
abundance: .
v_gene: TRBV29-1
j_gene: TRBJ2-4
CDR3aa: CSVEDQGAKNIQYF
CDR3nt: TGCAGCGTTGAAGATCAAGGAGCCAAAAACATTCAGTACTTC